This T cell receptor (beta chain) is from a study of shared clonotypes between healthy human individuals (dated by TCRdb to the early 2020s). Concerning the study at large: The cohort comprised a couple of women and a few men aged 18 to 49 years. For each donor, three plates each were used for CD4 naive and CD4 memory, two plates were used for CD8 naive, and one plate was used for CD8 memory. To increase sequencing depth and limit assay-specific biases, different laboratories used diverse techniques to prepare libraries and sequence TCR repertoires. Blood TCR repertoires of four to six healthy adults were deeply sequenced to estimate repertoire size and the extent of clonotype sharing between individuals. Leukapheresis yielded between about 0.85 and 10 billion PBMCs per donor. What the research found in general, with its limitations: Larger estimated clonotype richness was generally found for naive subsets than for memory subsets. Pairwise subsampling led to the expectation that sequencing depth would affect the degree of clonotype sharing among donors. Sharing across several donors was observed for approximately 5% of naive CD4, over 3% of naive CD8, about 2.3% of memory CD4, and over 0.3% of memory CD8 clonotypes. Even with the large sequencing depth, rarefaction of the sorted-subset datasets indicated that sequencing was incomplete. Higher generation probabilities were observed for clonotypes shared by all four sorted-subset donors than for non-shared clonotypes. Sampling was restricted to blood, and TCR repertoires in tissue are likely to differ from TCR repertoires in blood. The small number of donors limited the genetic and exposure-history diversity represented.

The donors were healthy, HIV-negative adults who had no recently reported acute infections or vaccinations. All donors were Caucasian adults living in Nashville, Tennessee, USA. CD4+ T cells were enriched by magnetic negative selection; naive cells were then positively selected on CD45RA, and the negative fraction formed the memory subset. Blood was obtained by leukapheresis, after which PBMCs were separated by Ficoll-Histopaque density gradient centrifugation and cryopreserved in liquid nitrogen vapor phase. Analytical flow cytometry was used to check the purity and quantity of each magnetically sorted T cell population. From each sorted fraction, genomic DNA was isolated and quantified by UV absorbance on a Nanodrop 2000c. About this clone itself: Its antigen remains unidentified. No base-level quality is on record; no much larger clone is a single base apart.

For CDR1 and CDR2, the germline V gene lists SGHVS and FQNEAQ. V lost 2 bases and J lost 2 bases; the stretch between them is 9 bases long. Measured from the cysteine to the phenylalanine, the CDR3 is 14 residues long. Only CDR3 DNA is held: 42 bases, read in frame from base 1. Using the deep immunoSEQ assay, multiplex PCR amplified TCR CDR3 regions from genomic DNA. Extracted genomic DNA from each cell subset was spread evenly across all wells of several immunoSEQ 96-well plates, with each plate serving as a replicate. For sorted subsets, each replicate PCR was loaded with about 200 ng genomic DNA, equivalent to 30,000 or so T cell genomes. The purified libraries were quantified using a Qubit 3.0 fluorometer, sized with a Bioanalyzer 2100, and then quantified again using the KAPA Library Quantification kit. Each immunoSEQ 96-well plate was sequenced on its own single-read 150-cycle Illumina NextSeq 550 flow cell. The original pipeline was this. The immunoSEQ output contained only junctional sequences without quality scores, so filtering could not match that applied to full-length reads. Sequences were annotated with PyIR, a Python wrapper for IgBLAST v1.9, and V/J genes and CDR3 were assigned using IMGT germline references. Any read was removed if the V/J assignment was weak (E-value above 1e-6), the CDR3 was missing, or the read contained stop codons, out-of-frame junctions, or ambiguous translated residues. V3J clonotypes were defined as sequences sharing an identical inferred V gene, J gene, and CDR3 amino acid sequence. To compute the percentage overlap between repertoires, the number of shared unique clonotypes was divided by the size of the smaller repertoire. Three approaches were used to assess repertoire richness: RTK rarefaction, the Chao1 estimator, and Recon v2.1 estimates of unobserved clonotypes. Generation probabilities for all TCRbeta clonotypes obtained by the gDNA method from a handful of donors were computed using OLGA. TCRdb holds this immuneACCESS table with in-frame rearrangements only. Some clones are missing; in checked studies, unresolved V genes explain under half, and the rest has no known cause. V and J calls and clone size are copied from that table; D and trimming were computed from the DNA. The sample yields approximately 2,300,000 clones; about 90% were counted once. The top ten clones comprise around 0.38% of the sample.

This receptor was obtained from a man aged 18-30 years in good health. Some clones in this sample may be carry-over from other donors' samples. Material for sequencing was naive CD4+ T cells from PBMCs. The cell subset or site label here, explained by the study, means: CD45RA+ positively selected. In this chain, TRBV7-8 is recombined with TRBJ2-5, with the D gene not clear enough to name. CDR3 loop: CASSLSLVQETQYF. The DNA sequence follows: TGTGCCAGCAGCTTATCCCTGGTTCAAGAGACCCAGTACTTC.